Following are 24 T cell receptor beta chains from one sample sequenced in a study of early T cells in non-severe SARS-CoV-2 infection. Each CDR3 protein gets one entry after TCRdb re-called the 5' RACE reads with MiXCR. The table records under 35,000 distinct CDR3 sequences, about 4.9% of them present only once. Sequenced material: whole blood. The receptors here all came from an adult who was a healthcare worker with PCR-confirmed SARS-CoV-2 infection or an uninfected control (not recorded which).

This clonotype came up many times. The chain recombines TRBV14 with TRBJ2-1, with a possible D match to TRBD2 (6 bases). V was shortened by 5 bases and J by 1 base, with 15 bases between the two germline ends. Per germline, CDR1 SGHDN and CDR2 FVKESK. The CDR3 is made up of 16 amino acids. CDR3 in amino acids: CASSARDWFSYNEQFF. The CDR3 nucleotides read TGTGCCAGCAGCGCCCGGGACTGGTTTTCCTACAATGAGCAGTTCTTC.

In its sample, this clonotype was seen many times. Written as DNA, the CDR3 is TGTGCCAGCAGTTACAGCGGGAGTAGTCGAGAGACCCAGTACTTC. This codes for CASSYSGSSRETQYF. The chain carries TRBV6-5 and TRBJ2-5, with 8 bases fitting TRBD2. The CDR3 is 15 residues long. The junction had 6 bases not matched to a gene; V was cut back by 2 bases and J by 4 bases. From germline, CDR1 is MNHEY and CDR2 SVGAGI.

This clonotype has ten or more counts. This chain connects TRBV10-3 to TRBJ2-2; 11 nucleotides match TRBD2. There are 17 residues in the CDR3. V lost 7 bases and J lost 0; bases outside the gene matches: 7. Germline values: CDR1 ENHRY, CDR2 SYGVKD. The CDR3: CAIKRGLAGSNTGELFF. In nucleotides, the CDR3 is TGTGCCATCAAGAGAGGACTAGCGGGTTCGAACACCGGGGAGCTGTTTTTT.

V usage is TRBV27 and J usage is TRBJ2-1, with TRBD2 matching over 13 bases. The CDR3 loop spans 20 amino acids. Trimming removed 4 bases from V and 5 bases from J; junction bases left unmatched: 17. CDR1 and CDR2 (germline): MNHEY, SMNVEV (reference sequence). The CDR3 DNA reads as TGTGCCAGCAGTTCAGCCCAAGGGCGTCCGGGACTAGCGGGAAACAATGAGCAGTTCTTC. It is translated as CASSSAQGRPGLAGNNEQFF.

A few counts support this clonotype. One end of the junction is discordant with germline, which a read error may explain. The DNA for the CDR3 is TGTGCTAGCAGCTTGAGGGTACTGGACGAGCAGTACTTC. Translated, it gives CASSLRVLDEQYF. The V call is TRBV7-7, the J call TRBJ2-7, with D maybe TRBD2 (5 bases). Germline CDR1 and CDR2: SSHAT and FNYEAQ (reference sequence). This CDR3 has 13 residues. The full variable domain, its missing parts supplied by reference TRBV7-7 and TRBJ2-7, is GAGVSQSPRYKVTKRGQDVTLRCDPISSHATLYWYQQALGQGPEFLTYFNYEAQPDKSGLPSDRFSAERPEGSISTLTIQRTEQRDSAMYRCASSLRVLDEQYFGPGTRLTVT.

This clonotype was seen repeatedly, ten times or more. V and J are TRBV30 and TRBJ2-7; D ambiguous. Germline CDR1 is GTSNPN and CDR2 is SVGIG (reference sequence). The CDR3 runs to 12 residues. V shed 6 bases and J shed 5 bases, with 14 bases lying between them. The DNA for the CDR3 is TGTGCCTGTTGCGGTCCCCCTCACGAGCAGTACTTC. It codes for CACCGPPHEQYF.

The chain couples TRBV7-2 to TRBJ1-6; D may be TRBD1 (6 bases). Trimming took 2 bases from V and 4 from J, leaving 12 bases between them. The CDR3 is 16 residues long. Germline values: CDR1 SGHTA, CDR2 FQGNSA. The CDR3 is CASSLTGTAYNSPLHF. DNA for the CDR3: TGTGCCAGCAGCTTAACAGGGACTGCTTATAATTCACCCCTCCACTTT.

The table lists this clonotype with many counts. V usage is TRBV12-5 and J usage is TRBJ2-7; D not resolved. CDR1 is LGHNT and CDR2 is FRNRAP in the germline V gene. With 7 bases removed from V and 11 bases from J, the gap between germline ends came to 18 bases. This CDR3 spans 12 amino acids. CDR3 coding DNA: TGTGCTAGTGCCCCCGACGGGCAGTACGAGTACTTC. Amino acids: CASAPDGQYEYF.

This clonotype was counted many times. The chain carries TRBV7-9 and TRBJ1-6; D is uncertain. V lost 4 bases, J lost 7 bases, and 14 bases lay in between. The length of the CDR3 is 15 residues. CDR1 is SEHNR and CDR2 is FQNEAQ in the germline V gene (reference sequence). In DNA form, the CDR3 reads TGTGCCAGCAGCTCCGGTTCCAACCGGAATTCACCCCTCCACTTT. Its translation: CASSSGSNRNSPLHF. Based on the CDR3 plus reference TRBV7-9 and TRBJ1-6, the full variable domain is DTGVSQNPRHKITKRGQNVTFRCDPISEHNRLYWYRQTLGQGPEFLTYFQNEAQLEKSRLLSDRFSAERPKGSFSTLEIQRTEQGDSAMYLCASSSGSNRNSPLHFGNGTRLTVT.

This clonotype was observed at least ten times. J is TRBJ1-6 and V is TRBV28, with D unresolved. V shed 6 bases and J shed 11 bases, with 8 bases lying between them. Germline loops: CDR1 MDHEN, CDR2 SYDVKM. This CDR3 is built from 11 residues. The CDR3 DNA sequence: TGTGCCAGCAGCACCGGGGCACCCCTCCACTTT. This gives the protein CASSTGAPLHF.

V gene TRBV5-1 combines with J gene TRBJ2-3; D call uncertain. The germline gives CDR1 SGHRS, CDR2 YFSETQ. V dropped 3 bases and J dropped 2 bases, with 4 bases sitting between them. CDR3 length: 12 amino acids. The CDR3 reads CASSWTTDTQYF. As DNA, the CDR3 is TGCGCCAGCAGCTGGACCACAGATACGCAGTATTTT.

This clonotype appeared many times. The V call is TRBV15, the J call TRBJ2-7; D is possibly TRBD1 (6 bases). The CDR3 loop spans 14 amino acids. Germline V gene data show CDR1 as LNHNV and CDR2 as YYDKDF (reference sequence). Trimming pared 3 bases from V and 2 bases from J, leaving 11 bases between. CDR3 region: CATSSYGTTYEQYF. As DNA, the CDR3 is TGTGCCACCAGCAGTTACGGGACAACCTACGAGCAGTACTTC.

This clonotype has ten or more counts. The rearrangement uses TRBV3-1 and TRBJ2-2; D possibly corresponds to TRBD2 (5 bases). This CDR3 spans 14 amino acids. Trimming left V 4 bases short and J 7 bases short, with 13 bases between. The germline gives CDR1 LGHDT, CDR2 YNNKEL (reference sequence). DNA of the CDR3: TGTGCCAGCAGCCCCTGGATCGGGGACGGGGAGCTGTTTTTT. Residues: CASSPWIGDGELFF.

This clonotype showed up many times. The chain is built from TRBV6-5 and TRBJ2-4; perhaps TRBD1 as D (6 bases). The CDR3 totals 16 residues. CDR1 and CDR2 (germline): MNHEY, SVGAGI. Trimming removed 0 bases at V and 3 bases at J, with 12 bases between. The CDR3 bases are TGTGCCAGCAGTTACTCCCCAGGGGCCGGCAAAAACATTCAGTACTTC. Protein product: CASSYSPGAGKNIQYF.

V usage is TRBV6-5 and J usage is TRBJ2-7; D is tentatively TRBD1 or TRBD2 (5 bases each). Per the germline V gene, CDR1 is MNHEY and CDR2 is SVGAGI. The V end lost 6 bases, the J end lost 1 base, and 13 bases lay between the germline ends. The CDR3 is 14 residues long. CDR3 amino acids: CASSEEGRSYEQYF. Here the CDR3 DNA reads TGTGCCAGCAGCGAAGAGGGGCGTTCCTACGAGCAGTACTTC.

Many counts were recorded for this clonotype. The chain combines TRBV20-1 with TRBJ2-1; D could derive from TRBD1 or TRBD2 (5 bases each). CDR1 is DFQATT and CDR2 is SNEGSKA in the germline V gene (reference sequence). The V end lost 0 bases, the J end lost 5 bases, and 11 bases lay between the germline ends. The CDR3 length is 14 residues. Here the CDR3 reads CSARDLRGDNEQFF. CDR3 bases: TGCAGTGCTAGAGATCTTAGAGGGGACAATGAGCAGTTCTTC.

This clonotype was seen repeatedly, ten times or more. The chain couples TRBV2 to TRBJ2-7; perhaps D is TRBD1 or TRBD2 (5 bases each). Trimming removed 6 bases from V and 1 base from J, with 13 bases in between. Germline CDR1 is SNHLY and CDR2 is FYNNEI. The CDR3 runs 14 residues. This CDR3 is CASSFGTTSYEQYF. The CDR3 nucleotides read TGTGCCAGCAGCTTCGGGACCACTTCCTACGAGCAGTACTTC.

This clonotype was picked up many times. The rearrangement links TRBV2 to TRBJ2-2; D gene uncertain. CDR3 length: 12 amino acids. Deletions cut 4 bases from V and 3 bases from J, with 3 bases between. Germline lookup yields CDR1 SNHLY and CDR2 FYNNEI. CDR3 DNA: TGTGCCAGCAGTGCCGACACCGGGGAGCTGTTTTTT. Translating it yields CASSADTGELFF.

This clonotype was seen a single time. Just one base apart from a much larger clone, this may be a read error. A read error is likely, as this CDR3 ends without the conserved phenylalanine or tryptophan. The chain is built from TRBV12-3 or TRBV12-4 and TRBJ1-2; 7 bases align to TRBD1. V dropped 3 bases and J dropped 2; count of bases not matched to a gene: 3. This CDR3 region has 14 residues. The CDR3 coding sequence is TGTGCCAGCAGTTTTGGCAGGGGGAACTATGGCTACACCTAC. It encodes CASSFGRGNYGYTY.

This clonotype was recorded only once. The J gene is TRBJ2-5, the V gene TRBV4-1; 11 nucleotides agree with TRBD2. This CDR3 is built from 16 residues. Germline values: CDR1 MGHRA, CDR2 YSYEKL. Unmatched junction bases numbered 13, after V lost 8 bases and J lost 5 bases. CDR3: CASRPGLADWGETQYF. DNA of the CDR3: TGCGCCAGCCGACCGGGACTAGCGGATTGGGGGGAGACCCAGTACTTC.

The rearrangement uses TRBV5-4 and TRBJ1-1, with TRBD1 matching over 9 bases. The CDR3 sequence is 14 residues long. V lost 5 bases, J lost 4 bases, and 6 bases stayed unmatched. Looked up from germline, CDR1 is SGHNT and CDR2 is YYREEE (reference sequence). DNA for the CDR3: TGTGCCAGCAGACTCGAGACAGGGGGCACTGAAGCTTTCTTT. Its translation is CASRLETGGTEAFF.

This clonotype was counted only a few times. The gene calls are TRBV3-1 and TRBJ2-2, with 11 bases aligning to TRBD2. Germline trimming cut 1 base from V and 7 bases from J; bases unmatched to any gene: 8. Per germline, CDR1 LGHDT and CDR2 YNNKEL (reference sequence). This CDR3 is built from 17 residues. CDR3 DNA sequence: TGTGCCAGCAGCCAAGGGGAGACTAGCGGGGCCAACGGGGAGCTGTTTTTT. Translating it yields CASSQGETSGANGELFF.

In its sample, this clonotype was seen many times. V gene TRBV6-5 combines with J gene TRBJ2-1; 11 bases map to TRBD2. After removal of 4 bases from V and 0 bases from J, the junction contained 5 bases not matched to a gene. The CDR3 totals 17 residues. Germline loops: CDR1 MNHEY, CDR2 SVGAGI. This chain's CDR3 is CASSSPTSGVSYNEQFF. In DNA, the CDR3 is TGTGCCAGCAGTTCTCCGACTAGCGGGGTCTCCTACAATGAGCAGTTCTTC.

This rearrangement joins TRBV6-6 to TRBJ2-7; TRBD1 matches 10 bases. Germline V gene lookup returns CDR1 MNHNY and CDR2 SVGAGI (reference sequence). The length of the CDR3 is 19 residues. V lost 0 bases and J lost 7; bases outside the gene matches: 18. CDR3 protein: CASSYSGLSGTGAAWEQYF. CDR3 sequence (DNA): TGTGCCAGCAGTTACTCAGGTCTGTCAGGGACAGGGGCGGCGTGGGAGCAGTACTTC.